This note documents a single T cell receptor (beta chain) sequence. Its antigen remains unknown. Some clones are missing from TCRdb's copy, which holds only in-frame ones; the method was immunoSEQ multiplex PCR. The table shows about 11,000 clones, with around 85% occurring only once. The sample belongs to a study of tumor-infiltrating lymphocytes in localized non-small cell lung cancer. The overall study: Patients included smokers and never-smokers with various histologies, some sampled after neoadjuvant chemotherapy. From each patient, both tumor and uninvolved lung, non-adjacent to tumor, were sampled.

Notes on the study in general: No T-cell fraction difference was seen between IM1 and IM2 tumors. Not all patients were TCR sequenced, owing to tissue quantity.

The CDR3 spans 15 residues. The V segment lost 3 bases and the J segment 1 base; nucleotides outside the gene matches: 3. Germline CDR1 reads LNHDA; CDR2 reads SQIVND (reference sequence). The sequencing sample was made of uninvolved lung tissue not adjacent to the tumor. The chain employs TRBV19 and TRBJ2-3; TRBD1 matches 8 bases. The sequence derives from a human donor with non-small cell lung cancer. CDR3 DNA sequence: TGTGCCAGTAGTATTTGGGGACAGGGCACAGATACGCAGTATTTT. This sequence encodes CASSIWGQGTDTQYF.